This TCR beta chain came from a study of cytomegalovirus exposure and HLA in healthy donors (dated by TCRdb to 2015 to 2018). Some background on the complete study: An earlier analysis of fewer than 750 of the donors reported 276 Gb of sequence data and 95 million to 130 million unique TCR beta sequences obtained from about 179 million T cells. HLA typing covered class I and class II loci at four-digit resolution. Donor age, sex, ethnicity and CMV serostatus were compiled together with the repertoire data. Using immunosequencing, the study profiled T cell repertoires from 500 to 800 subjects and related those repertoires to cytomegalovirus serostatus. Because of strong linkage in the cohort, 5 or 6 DR-DQ haplotypes were treated as single units for association and clustering. All discovery cohort repertoires had been generated on a single sequencing platform. An earlier analysis of some 600 of the donors applied high-throughput TCR beta sequencing to assess whether each TCR beta V gene segment acted as functional or pseudogenic. To predict cytomegalovirus infection status, the study combined high-throughput TCR immunosequencing, statistical association of individual TCRs with disease status, and machine learning. Among approximately 370 genotyped donors of the cohort, an average of roughly 230,000 unique TCR beta nucleotide sequences was sequenced per donor, of which about 18% were non-productive. Along with the approximately 700-subject first cohort, a separate validation cohort of 120 different subjects was used. The later analysis used no new phenotypic data to find candidate immune exposures, relying instead on TCR beta sequences and their occurrence across donors. An early release covering about 600 HLA-typed donors comprised approximately 290 gigabases of sequencing data and 65 million to 100 million unique TCR sequences. Among the roughly 400 genotyped donors, more than 70% belonged to the genetic ancestry cluster associated with self-reported Caucasian donors. A later genetic analysis used genome-wide SNP genotypes for 398 of the 666 donors, treating that subset as a discovery cohort. The number of typed donors differed by locus: about 620-640 for A, B, C, DRB1 and DQB1; approximately 520 for DQA1; 600 to 610 for DPA1; and 450 to 480 for DPB1. In a later analysis, previously published TCR beta repertoires from several hundred donors were re-analyzed and high-resolution HLA genotyping was added so that TCR occurrence patterns could be studied. The aim of the study was to test whether cataloging public T cell receptors could identify signatures of past pathogen exposure. What the study reported, not specific to this receptor: In a later analysis, several top co-occurrence clusters were reported to appear linked to parvovirus B19, influenza, CMV and Epstein-Barr virus. When HLA alleles, especially DR and DQ, strongly co-occurred, TCR associations were difficult to assign to individual alleles. A later analysis found that TCR association rates varied across HLA loci, with DRB1 alleles showing the most associated TCRs and HLA-C alleles the fewest. Correlated functional status among segregating V segments might reflect linkage disequilibrium, but an unknown experimental factor could not be ruled out. Presence/absence analyses assumed roughly uniform sequencing depth across donors, an assumption that may not hold. The classifier was reported to diagnose cytomegalovirus status with high specificity and sensitivity in both the original and validation cohorts. The earlier analysis of 587 of the donors excluded approximately 15 rarely observed V segments, including chromosome 9 orphons, because counts were too low. A further reported finding was that TCR beta sequences accurately predicted the HLA-A and HLA-B alleles for most subjects in the first cohort. In the study, about 150 TCR beta chains were listed as associated with cytomegalovirus. In a later genetic analysis, a missense DCLRE1C variant was associated with V-gene and J-gene trimming of TCR beta chains, and the association was replicated in an independent cohort. In a later analysis, HLA-associated TCR beta chains showed more clonal expansion and lower generation probabilities than non-associated chains that were equally common. The authors suggested that the approach could potentially be extended to other disease states and immunological phenotypes. For the cohort, immune exposure information was limited to CMV serostatus. Because HLA typing was missing for some donors at each locus, association tests included only the typed subset. Some IMGT-functional V segments, including TRBV6-2 and TRBV6-3, could not be distinguished by the 87-base-pair reads and were therefore excluded. A later analysis found that most CMV-associated TCR beta chains appeared HLA-restricted, with HLA associations seemingly driven largely by CMV exposure. This cohort had only TCR beta chains sequenced, and the lack of alpha or paired-chain data limited which features could be detected. In vitro tests confirmed that a few of the cytomegalovirus-associated TCR beta chains recognize cytomegalovirus antigens. In an earlier analysis of 587 of the donors, most TCR beta V segments appeared in productive rearrangements about 87% or about 30% of the time, broadly matching IMGT annotations. According to a later genetic analysis, donors in an Asian-associated ancestry cluster had fewer N-insertions in productive TCRs than the approximately 700-donor mean. A cluster of highly shared sequence variants was judged likely to be a technical artifact of the sequencing pipeline. Across donors, most TCR sequences were observed very rarely, whereas some public TCRs were present in many individuals. In a later analysis, around 15,000 TCR beta sequences were associated with specific HLA alleles at a false discovery rate of 0.05.

Libraries came from the immunoSEQ multiplex PCR assay. The multiplex PCR relied on a mix of 60 forward primers for TCR Vbeta segments and 13 reverse primers for TCR Jbeta segments. The CDR3 region of rearranged TCR beta genes was amplified from genomic DNA by a multiplex PCR assay. The Illumina HiSeq System was used to sequence the amplified TCR beta libraries as 87-base-pair reads. In the paper's pipeline: In a later analysis, 77 million or so unique TCR beta chains were counted across the 690 or so repertoires, and approximately 11 million of these chains were shared by at least two donors. A nearest-neighbor algorithm error-corrected the raw reads and collapsed the reads into unique sequences, merging closely related sequences to remove PCR and sequencing errors. V, D and J gene segments were assigned by aligning CDR3 sequences to IMGT reference sequences. For a sequence to be retained, a match of at least six nucleotides was required to both a V gene segment and a J gene segment. A rearrangement was called productive if the CDR3 had no stop codons and remained in frame with V and J, and every other rearrangement was called non-productive. Following IMGT convention, CDR3 was defined as the stretch from the second conserved V-encoded cysteine to the conserved J-encoded phenylalanine. The earlier analysis of about 590 of the donors excluded sequences that lacked an unambiguous match to a single V gene segment. In an earlier analysis of several hundred of the donors, V segments were called functional above 56.7% productive rearrangements and were called segregating when the between-donor standard deviation exceeded 5%. A statistical classification framework was built to diagnose cytomegalovirus status from the catalog of TCR beta chain sequences. A later analysis assigned V and J genes by comparing TCR nucleotide sequences with IMGT/GENE-DB human TR gene sequences. In a later analysis, CDR3 sequences and most-parsimonious VDJ recombination scenarios were assigned using the TCRdist pipeline. In a later analysis, each TCR beta chain was defined by its CDR3 amino acid sequence together with its V-gene family, and reads lacking a unique V-gene family were excluded. A later analysis removed 450 to 600 highly shared, low-generation-probability nucleotide sequences to deal with suspected cross-contamination and a sequencing artifact. A later analysis calculated a clonal expansion index for each public chain from normalized within-repertoire ranks of inferred template counts. In a later analysis, generation probabilities were computed with a VDJ recombination model fitted to out-of-frame rearrangements, and the resulting probabilities were checked against IGoR. A later analysis scored TCR-TCR, TCR-HLA and TCR-CMV co-occurrence with hypergeometric tests, applying a repertoire-size bias correction to TCR pairs. False discovery rates were estimated in a later analysis by permuting HLA or CMV assignments 20 times. In a later analysis, co-occurring TCRs were grouped using DBSCAN, and TCRdist sequence similarity was added for clustering within HLA-allele-positive subsets. For co-occurrence clustering, repertoires with fewer than 30,000 or more than 120,000 public chains were excluded, along with roughly 5 repertoires with anomalous nucleotide sharing. TCRdb mirrors the immuneACCESS table, restricted to in-frame sequences. Some clones are absent from its copies; in checked studies, under half trace to an unresolved V gene, and the reason for the others is unknown. The V and J calls and clone size come from that table; D and trimming were worked out from the DNA. This sample lists roughly 120,000 clones; roughly 67% were detected once. The top ten hold 8.4% of the sample.

CDR1 ENHRY and CDR2 SYGVKD were looked up in the germline V gene. The CDR3 has 15 amino acids, counting the end cysteine and phenylalanine. Only the CDR3 portion is preserved as DNA: 45 bases, with reading frame beginning at the first base. V ends up 6 bases short and J 4 bases short, with an unmatched junction base count of 6. Turning to this clone: Its antigen is currently not known. No much larger clone is present one base from it, and per-base qualities are unavailable.

The cohort was made up of 650 to 700 healthy bone marrow donors. Cohort members were all nominally healthy when sampled, although unrecorded immune exposures were likely present. The donor was CMV seronegative and was included in the group of under 450 seronegative cohort members. Every donor gave a peripheral blood sample, and the peripheral blood mononuclear cells from that sample were used for TCR beta sequencing. The Qiagen DNeasy Blood Extraction Kit was used to extract genomic DNA from the blood cell samples. Sample: PBMCs. This receptor was identified in a man aged 35 to 55 in good health and CMV-seronegative. This sequence uses TRBV10-3 and TRBJ2-7, with 13 bases matching TRBD2. At the DNA level, the sequence is TGTGCCATCAGGGAGGAGGGACTAGCGGGGTACGAGCAGTACTTC. Its protein is CAIREEGLAGYEQYF.